These T cell receptor beta chains were read from a single sample in a study of preoperative IRX-2 immunotherapy in early breast cancer. Assay: immunoSEQ multiplex PCR; the TCRdb copy retains only in-frame clones and omits some. The table lists more than 25,000 clones, about 90% of them singletons. The biological material was taken from a patient treated with IRX-2 immunotherapy. These receptors all come from a human donor with breast cancer. CDR3s include the opening cysteine and the closing phenylalanine or tryptophan. D genes are given only for firm matches. Size tells how often a clone was seen (once, few, many) or the class of an expanded clone, and some rows leave it out.

v_gene	abundance	j_gene	d_gene	CDR3nt	CDR3aa
TRBV6-5	.	TRBJ1-3	.	TGTGCCGCCGCCCGGCAATCTGGAAACACCATATATTTT	CAAARQSGNTIYF
TRBV5-4	.	TRBJ1-2	.	TGTGCCAGCAGCTTTTCAGGGAACTATGGCTACACCTTC	CASSFSGNYGYTF
TRBV10-2	.	TRBJ2-7	.	TGCGCCAGCACCCAAGACAGGACTACCTCCTACGAGCAGTACTTC	CASTQDRTTSYEQYF
TRBV9	.	TRBJ2-2	TRBD1	TGTGCCAGCAGCGTAATCTCGGGACAGGGGAGCACCGGGGAGCTGTTTTTT	CASSVISGQGSTGELFF
TRBV5-1	.	TRBJ2-7	.	TGCGCCAGCAGCCAGGACGGGTTCTCCTACGAGCAGTACTTC	CASSQDGFSYEQYF
TRBV29-1	once	TRBJ1-4	.	TGCAGCGTCCAGGGGTTTAATGAAAAACTGTTTTTT	CSVQGFNEKLFF
TRBV7-6	.	TRBJ2-1	.	TGTGCCAGCAGCTTGATTTCGGAGGGAGGCTACAATGAGCAGTTCTTC	CASSLISEGGYNEQFF
TRBV10-1	.	TRBJ2-1	TRBD1	TGCGCCAGCGGTCAGGGGGCTAATGAGCAGTTCTTC	CASGQGANEQFF
TRBV29-1	.	TRBJ2-7	.	TGCAGCGTTGTGGGGGAACGGAGGGAGCAGTACTTC	CSVVGERREQYF
TRBV6-9	once	TRBJ2-7	TRBD2	TGTGCCAGCAGTTCCGGGACTAGCGGGACCTACGAGCAGTACTTC	CASSSGTSGTYEQYF
TRBV9	few	TRBJ2-6	.	TGTGCCAGCAGCTCGAACGGGGCCAACGTCCTGACTTTC	CASSSNGANVLTF
TRBV2	.	TRBJ2-7	TRBD1	TGTGCCAGCAGTGAAGCCGGGACAGGGGGCTTCGAGCAGTACTTC	CASSEAGTGGFEQYF
TRBV27	.	TRBJ1-5	.	TGTGCCAGCAGTTTAGCCAGGGATAATCAGCCCCAGCATTTT	CASSLARDNQPQHF
TRBV7-9	once	TRBJ1-1	TRBD1	TGTGCCAGCACCCTGCAGGGGGCCAACACTGAAGCTTTCTTT	CASTLQGANTEAFF
TRBV28	.	TRBJ1-5	.	TGTGCCGCGGAAGGAGGGGGTCTTAATCAGCCCCAGCATTTT	CAAEGGGLNQPQHF
TRBV6-1	.	TRBJ1-2	TRBD1	TGTGCCAGCAGTATCGAGTGGCAGGGGGCTGGCTACACCTTC	CASSIEWQGAGYTF
TRBV20-1	.	TRBJ2-1	.	TGCAGTGCACGGGCCTACAATGAGCAGTTCTTC	CSARAYNEQFF
TRBV7-2	.	TRBJ2-5	TRBD2	TGTGCCAGCAGCTGGGGAGCGGGGTTCCAAGAGACCCAGTACTTC	CASSWGAGFQETQYF
TRBV2	.	TRBJ1-1	.	TGTGCCAGCAGCTCTCTCAGGGACACTGAAGCTTTCTTT	CASSSLRDTEAFF
TRBV12-5	once	TRBJ2-5	.	TGTGCTAGTGGTCCGGACTTGGCCCCCGGGACCCAGTACTTC	CASGPDLAPGTQYF
TRBV10-3	.	TRBJ1-2	.	TGTGCCATCAGTGAGTCGATGATCATACACAAGATGAACTATGGCTACACCTTC	CAISESMIIHKMNYGYTF
TRBV7-9	.	TRBJ2-7	TRBD1	TGTGCCAGCAGCAGGGACAGGGACCACGAGCAGTACTTC	CASSRDRDHEQYF
TRBV25-1	.	TRBJ1-1	TRBD1	TGTGCCAGCAGTGAACAGGGGGCGCGAGTCACTGAAGCTTTCTTT	CASSEQGARVTEAFF
TRBV6-6	.	TRBJ1-2	TRBD1	TGTGCCAGCAGTCGTCGGGACAGGGGATATGGCTACACCTTC	CASSRRDRGYGYTF
TRBV2	.	TRBJ1-4	.	TGTGCCGGGGGGGGGATCGGGAATGAAAAACTGTTTTTT	CAGGGIGNEKLFF
TRBV6-5	.	TRBJ2-1	.	TGTGCCAGCAGTTACTCAGTAGGCAATGAGCAGTTCTTC	CASSYSVGNEQFF
TRBV2	.	TRBJ2-5	.	TGTGCCAGCAGCCAGGACTACCAAGAGACCCAGTACTTC	CASSQDYQETQYF
TRBV5-1	.	TRBJ2-1	TRBD1	TGCGCCAGCAGCCAAGGACAGGCCAATGAGCAGTTCTTC	CASSQGQANEQFF
TRBV7-8	.	TRBJ1-1	.	TGTGCCAGCAGACGGGTTTCGACTGAAGCTTTCTTT	CASRRVSTEAFF
TRBV28	.	TRBJ1-2	.	TGTGCCAGCAGTTTCCCCATAGGACACGGCTACACCTTC	CASSFPIGHGYTF
TRBV13	.	TRBJ2-7	.	TGTGCCAGCAGCTCCGGGGAAAGCTCCTACGAGCAGTACTTC	CASSSGESSYEQYF
TRBV28	.	TRBJ1-2	.	TGTGCCAGCAGTCCTTCGGGGGGCCACGTTGATGGCTACACCTTC	CASSPSGGHVDGYTF
TRBV2	.	TRBJ2-1	TRBD2	TGTGCCAGCAGTCCTAGCGGGTTCTCCTACAATGAGCAGTTCTTC	CASSPSGFSYNEQFF
TRBV11-2	.	TRBJ1-4	.	TGTGCCAGCAGCACCAGGACGGAGATGGGCTTAGCATTTGAAAAACTGTTTTTT	CASSTRTEMGLAFEKLFF
TRBV7-9	.	TRBJ1-3	.	TGTGCCAGCAGCTTAGACAGCTCTGGAAACACCATATATTTT	CASSLDSSGNTIYF
TRBV5-1	.	TRBJ2-7	.	TGCGCCAGCAGCCCCGAGATTCCCTACGAGCAGTACTTC	CASSPEIPYEQYF
TRBV12-5	.	TRBJ2-7	.	TGTGCTAGTGGCTACGGGACGGTCTCCTACGAGCAGTACTTC	CASGYGTVSYEQYF
TRBV7-2	.	TRBJ2-7	.	TGTGCCAGCAGCTTAGAACGTTCCTACGAGCAGTACTTC	CASSLERSYEQYF
TRBV25-1	.	TRBJ2-5	TRBD2	TGTGCCACCAGGCCTCGGGTAGGGAGGGGAGAGACCCAGTACTTC	CATRPRVGRGETQYF
TRBV5-1	.	TRBJ2-5	TRBD1	TGCGCCAGCAGCCAGACAGGGAAAGAGACCCAGTACTTC	CASSQTGKETQYF
TRBV30	.	TRBJ1-5	.	TGTGCCTGGAGTGTGGGGACTTACAATCAGCCCCAGCATTTT	CAWSVGTYNQPQHF
TRBV10-1	.	TRBJ2-6	.	TGCGCCAGCAGTCCTGGCCCCCGCTCTGGGGCCAACGTCCTGACTTTC	CASSPGPRSGANVLTF
TRBV6-6	.	TRBJ2-7	.	TGTGCCAGCAGCCCCTCGGCGGACTTTTCTTACGAGCAGTACTTC	CASSPSADFSYEQYF
TRBV23-1	.	TRBJ1-5	.	TGCGCCAGCAGTCCGTCGACCGCGACTCCATATAGCAATCAGCCCCAGCATTTT	CASSPSTATPYSNQPQHF
TRBV4-1	.	TRBJ2-3	TRBD2	TGCGCCAGCAGCCAACTAGCGGAATTCACAGATACGCAGTATTTT	CASSQLAEFTDTQYF
TRBV7-2	.	TRBJ1-6	.	TGTGCCAGCAGCCCACAGGCGGTTCCTAATTCACCCCTCCACTTT	CASSPQAVPNSPLHF
TRBV2	.	TRBJ2-7	.	TGTGCCAGCAGTGAGGGACTTCCTAGCTCCTACGAGCAGTACTTC	CASSEGLPSSYEQYF
TRBV5-6	.	TRBJ2-7	.	TGTGCCAGCAGCTCCTTCTACGAGCAGTACTTC	CASSSFYEQYF
TRBV23-1	.	TRBJ1-2	.	TGCGCCAGCAGTCAATCTTCGGGGCCCTATGGCTACACCTTC	CASSQSSGPYGYTF